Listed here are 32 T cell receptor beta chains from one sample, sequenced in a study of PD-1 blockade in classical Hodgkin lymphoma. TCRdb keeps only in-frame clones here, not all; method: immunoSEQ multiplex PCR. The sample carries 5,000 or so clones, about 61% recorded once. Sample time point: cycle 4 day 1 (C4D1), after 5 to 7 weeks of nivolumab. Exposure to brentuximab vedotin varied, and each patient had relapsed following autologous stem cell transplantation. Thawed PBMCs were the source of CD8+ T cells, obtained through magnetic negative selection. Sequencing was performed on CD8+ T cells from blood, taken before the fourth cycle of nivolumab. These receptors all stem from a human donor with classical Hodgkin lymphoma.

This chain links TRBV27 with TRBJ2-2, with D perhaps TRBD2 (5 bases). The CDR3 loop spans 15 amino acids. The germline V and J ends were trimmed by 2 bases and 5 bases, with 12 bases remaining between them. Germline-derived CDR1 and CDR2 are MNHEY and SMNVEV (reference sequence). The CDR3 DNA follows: TGTGCCAGCAGTTTAGGCGCTAGCTCTACCGGGGAGCTGTTTTTT. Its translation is CASSLGASSTGELFF.

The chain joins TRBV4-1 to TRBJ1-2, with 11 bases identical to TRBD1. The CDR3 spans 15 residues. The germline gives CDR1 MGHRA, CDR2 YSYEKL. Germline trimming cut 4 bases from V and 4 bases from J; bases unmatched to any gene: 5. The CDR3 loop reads CASSRGQGASYGYTF. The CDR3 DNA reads TGCGCCAGCAGCCGAGGACAGGGGGCAAGCTATGGCTACACCTTC.

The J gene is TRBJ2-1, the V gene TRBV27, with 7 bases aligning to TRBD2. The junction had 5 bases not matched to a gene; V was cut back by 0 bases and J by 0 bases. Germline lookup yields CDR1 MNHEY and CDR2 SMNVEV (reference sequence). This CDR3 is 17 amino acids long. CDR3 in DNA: TGTGCCAGCAGTTTATCAACTAGCGCCAGCTCCTACAATGAGCAGTTCTTC. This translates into CASSLSTSASSYNEQFF.

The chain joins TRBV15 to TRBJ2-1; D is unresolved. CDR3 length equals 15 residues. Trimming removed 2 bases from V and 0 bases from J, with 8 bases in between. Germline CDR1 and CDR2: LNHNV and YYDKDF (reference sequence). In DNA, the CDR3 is TGTGCCACCAGCAGATTGAAGGGCTCCTACAATGAGCAGTTCTTC. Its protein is CATSRLKGSYNEQFF.

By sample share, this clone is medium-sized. The CDR3: CASSVVRATVGYYGYTF. CDR3 nucleotide sequence: TGTGCCAGCAGCGTAGTAAGGGCGACAGTGGGATACTATGGCTACACCTTC. The chain joins TRBV9 to TRBJ1-2, with a tentative D call TRBD1 (5 bases). There are 17 residues in the CDR3. Trimming removed 0 bases at V and 3 bases at J, with 18 bases between. CDR1 is SGDLS, CDR2 YYNGEE, per germline.

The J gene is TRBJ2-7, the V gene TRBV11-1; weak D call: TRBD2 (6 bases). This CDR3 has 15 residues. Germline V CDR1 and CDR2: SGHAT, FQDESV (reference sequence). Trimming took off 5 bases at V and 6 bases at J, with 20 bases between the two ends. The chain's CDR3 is CASSLLPGLVGEQYF. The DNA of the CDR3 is TGTGCCAGCAGCCTACTCCCGGGACTTGTCGGCGAGCAGTACTTC.

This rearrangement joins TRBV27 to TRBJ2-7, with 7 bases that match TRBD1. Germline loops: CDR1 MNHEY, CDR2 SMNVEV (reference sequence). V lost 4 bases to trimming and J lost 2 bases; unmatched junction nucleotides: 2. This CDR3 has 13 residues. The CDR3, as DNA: TGTGCCAGCAGTTGGGACAGTGCCTACGAGCAGTACTTC. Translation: CASSWDSAYEQYF.

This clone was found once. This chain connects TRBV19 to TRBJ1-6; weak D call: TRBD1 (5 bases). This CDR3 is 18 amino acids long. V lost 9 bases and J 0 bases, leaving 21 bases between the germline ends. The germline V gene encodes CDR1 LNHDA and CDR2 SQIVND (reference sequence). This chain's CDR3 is CASPPPPGRGSYNSPLHF. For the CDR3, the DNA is TGTGCCAGCCCCCCACCCCCGGGACGGGGCTCCTATAATTCACCCCTCCACTTT.

The CDR3 is CASSLEWGRGYTGELFF. The CDR3 nucleotides read TGTGCCAGCAGTTTGGAGTGGGGTAGGGGTTACACCGGGGAGCTGTTTTTT. The chain links TRBV28 to TRBJ2-2; D perhaps matches TRBD1 (5 bases). Germline V gene data show CDR1 as MDHEN and CDR2 as SYDVKM. The V and J ends lost 3 bases and 3 bases respectively, with 17 bases between them. The CDR3 totals 17 residues. Full variable domain (rest looked up from reference TRBV28 and TRBJ2-2): DVKVTQSSRYLVKRTGEKVFLECVQDMDHENMFWYRQDPGLGLRLIYFSYDVKMKEKGDIPEGYSVSREKKERFSLILESASTNQTSMYLCASSLEWGRGYTGELFFGEGSRLTVL.

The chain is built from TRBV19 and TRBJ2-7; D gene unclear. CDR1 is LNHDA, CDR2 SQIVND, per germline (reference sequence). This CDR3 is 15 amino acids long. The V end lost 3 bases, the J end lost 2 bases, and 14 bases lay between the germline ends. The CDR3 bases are TGTGCCAGTAGTATCTCCCACAGTGGCGCCTACGAGCAGTACTTC. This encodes CASSISHSGAYEQYF.

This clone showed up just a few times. The CDR3 DNA follows: TGTGCCAGCAGCTTAGGGGACAGGGGATGCAATAGCAATCAGCCCCAGCATTTT. This encodes CASSLGDRGCNSNQPQHF. The V and J genes are TRBV7-4 and TRBJ1-5; TRBD1 aligns across 10 bases. The CDR3 has 18 amino acids. Trimming removed 1 base from V and 0 bases from J; junction bases left unmatched: 6. Germline V lookup: CDR1 SGHVT, CDR2 SQSDAQ.

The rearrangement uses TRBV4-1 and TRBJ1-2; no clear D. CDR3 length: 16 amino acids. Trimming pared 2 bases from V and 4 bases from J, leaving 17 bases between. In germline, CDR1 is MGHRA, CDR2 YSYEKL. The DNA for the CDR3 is TGCGCCAGCAGCCAATCATCGGGAGGCCTAGGCTATGGCTACACCTTC. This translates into CASSQSSGGLGYGYTF.

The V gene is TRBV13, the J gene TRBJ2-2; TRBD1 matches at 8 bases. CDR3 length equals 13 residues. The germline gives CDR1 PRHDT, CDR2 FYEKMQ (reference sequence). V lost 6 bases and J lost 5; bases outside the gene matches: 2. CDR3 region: CASRQGGTGELFF. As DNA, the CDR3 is TGTGCCAGCAGACAGGGGGGAACCGGGGAGCTGTTTTTT. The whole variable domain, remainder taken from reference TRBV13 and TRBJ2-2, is AAGVIQSPRHLIKEKRETATLKCYPIPRHDTVYWYQQGPGQDPQFLISFYEKMQSDKGSIPDRFSAQQFSDYHSELNMSSLELGDSALYFCASRQGGTGELFFGEGSRLTVL.

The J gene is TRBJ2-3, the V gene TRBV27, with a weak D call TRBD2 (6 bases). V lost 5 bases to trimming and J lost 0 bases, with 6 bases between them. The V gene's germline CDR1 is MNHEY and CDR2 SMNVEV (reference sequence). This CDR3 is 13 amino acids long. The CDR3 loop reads CASSGGSTDTQYF. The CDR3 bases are TGTGCCAGCAGTGGGGGGAGCACAGATACGCAGTATTTT.

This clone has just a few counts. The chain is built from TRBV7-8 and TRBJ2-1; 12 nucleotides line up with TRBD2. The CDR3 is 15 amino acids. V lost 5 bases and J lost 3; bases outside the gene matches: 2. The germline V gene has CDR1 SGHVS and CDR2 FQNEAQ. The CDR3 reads CASSMTSGSYNEQFF. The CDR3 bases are TGTGCCAGCAGCATGACTAGCGGGAGCTACAATGAGCAGTTCTTC.

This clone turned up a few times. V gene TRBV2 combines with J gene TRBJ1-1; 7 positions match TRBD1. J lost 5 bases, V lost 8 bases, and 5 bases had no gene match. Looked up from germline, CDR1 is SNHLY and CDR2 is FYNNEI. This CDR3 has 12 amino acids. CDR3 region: CASPGGWTEAFF. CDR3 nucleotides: TGTGCCAGCCCAGGGGGTTGGACTGAAGCTTTCTTT.

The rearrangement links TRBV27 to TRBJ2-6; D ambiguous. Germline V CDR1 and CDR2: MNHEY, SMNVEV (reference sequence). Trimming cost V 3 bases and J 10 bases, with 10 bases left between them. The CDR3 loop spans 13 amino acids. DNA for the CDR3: TGTGCCAGCAGTTTTTCGACCCAAAACGTCCTGACTTTC. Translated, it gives CASSFSTQNVLTF. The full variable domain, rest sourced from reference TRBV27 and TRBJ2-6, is EAQVTQNPRYLITVTGKKLTVTCSQNMNHEYMSWYRQDPGLGLRQIYYSMNVEVTDKGDVPEGYKVSRKEKRNFPLILESPSPNQTSLYFCASSFSTQNVLTFGAGSRLTVL.

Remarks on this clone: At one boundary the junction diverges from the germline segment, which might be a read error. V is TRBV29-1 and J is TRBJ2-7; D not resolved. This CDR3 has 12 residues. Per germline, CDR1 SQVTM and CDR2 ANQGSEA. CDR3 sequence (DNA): TGCAGAAAACGCCCGGTCGGCTACAAGCAGTACTTC. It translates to CRKRPVGYKQYF.

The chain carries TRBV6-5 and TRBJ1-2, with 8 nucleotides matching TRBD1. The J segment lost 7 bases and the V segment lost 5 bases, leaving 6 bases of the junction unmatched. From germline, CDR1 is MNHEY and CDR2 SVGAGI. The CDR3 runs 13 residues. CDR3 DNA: TGTGCCAGCAGTCAAGGACAGGGCTGTGGCTACACCTTC. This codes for CASSQGQGCGYTF.

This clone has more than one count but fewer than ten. Here the CDR3 DNA reads TGCAGCGTTGACGAGAGCGGGGAGACCCAGTACTTC. It specifies CSVDESGETQYF. This chain joins TRBV29-1 and TRBJ2-5; tentatively, D is TRBD2 (6 bases). This CDR3 is 12 amino acids long. The germline V gene has CDR1 SQVTM and CDR2 ANQGSEA. V lost 3 bases and J lost 5, with 10 bases in between.

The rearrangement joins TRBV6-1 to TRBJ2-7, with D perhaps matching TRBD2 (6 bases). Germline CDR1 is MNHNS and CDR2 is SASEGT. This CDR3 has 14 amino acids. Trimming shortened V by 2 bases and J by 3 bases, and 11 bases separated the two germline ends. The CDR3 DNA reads TGTGCCAGCAGTGAATATGGGGGAGGCTACGAGCAGTACTTC. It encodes CASSEYGGGYEQYF.

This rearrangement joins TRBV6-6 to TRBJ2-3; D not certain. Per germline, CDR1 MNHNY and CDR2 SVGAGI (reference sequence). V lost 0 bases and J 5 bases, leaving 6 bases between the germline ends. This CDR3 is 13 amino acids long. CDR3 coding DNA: TGTGCCAGCAGTTACTCAATAGGAGATACGCAGTATTTT. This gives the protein CASSYSIGDTQYF.

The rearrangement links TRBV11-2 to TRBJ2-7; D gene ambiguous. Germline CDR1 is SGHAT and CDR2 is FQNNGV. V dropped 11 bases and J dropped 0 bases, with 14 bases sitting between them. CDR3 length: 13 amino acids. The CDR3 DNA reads TGTGCCCGAGACCACGGGTCCTCCTACGAGCAGTACTTC. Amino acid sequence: CARDHGSSYEQYF. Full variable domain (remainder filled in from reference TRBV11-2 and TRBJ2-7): EAGVAQSPRYKIIEKRQSVAFWCNPISGHATLYWYQQILGQGPKLLIQFQNNGVVDDSQLPKDRFSAERLKGVDSTLKIQPAKLEDSAVYLCARDHGSSYEQYFGPGTRLTVT.

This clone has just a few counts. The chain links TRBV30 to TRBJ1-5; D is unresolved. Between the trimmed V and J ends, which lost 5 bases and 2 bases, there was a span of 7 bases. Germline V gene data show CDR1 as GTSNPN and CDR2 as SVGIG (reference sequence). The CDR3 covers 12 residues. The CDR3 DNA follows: TGTGCCTGGGGGCAGGGCAATCAGCCCCAGCATTTT. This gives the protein CAWGQGNQPQHF.

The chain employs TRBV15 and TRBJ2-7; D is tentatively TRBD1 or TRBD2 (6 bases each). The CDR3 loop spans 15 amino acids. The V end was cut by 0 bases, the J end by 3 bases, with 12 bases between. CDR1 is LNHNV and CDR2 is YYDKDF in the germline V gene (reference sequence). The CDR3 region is CATSRDRGAYYEQYF. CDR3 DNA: TGTGCCACCAGCAGAGATAGGGGGGCCTACTACGAGCAGTACTTC.

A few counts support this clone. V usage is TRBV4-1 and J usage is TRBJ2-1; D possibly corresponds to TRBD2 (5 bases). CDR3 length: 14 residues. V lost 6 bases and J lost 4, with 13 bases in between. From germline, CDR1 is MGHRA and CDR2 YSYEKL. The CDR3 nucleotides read TGCGCCAGCAGTAATAGCGTTGCATACAATGAGCAGTTCTTC. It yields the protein CASSNSVAYNEQFF.

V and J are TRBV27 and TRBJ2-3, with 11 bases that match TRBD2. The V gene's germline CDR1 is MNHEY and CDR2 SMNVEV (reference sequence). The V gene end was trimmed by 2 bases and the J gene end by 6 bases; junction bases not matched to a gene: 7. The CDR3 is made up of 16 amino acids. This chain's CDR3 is CASSLILAGVVDTQYF. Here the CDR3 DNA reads TGTGCCAGCAGTTTAATACTAGCGGGAGTTGTTGATACGCAGTATTTT.

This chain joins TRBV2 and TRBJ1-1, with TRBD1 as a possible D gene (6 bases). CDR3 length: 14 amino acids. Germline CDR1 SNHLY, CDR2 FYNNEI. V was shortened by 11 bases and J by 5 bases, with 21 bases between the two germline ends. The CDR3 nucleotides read TGTGCCGAAGTTGGGGGGCCCCCGAGAACTGAAGCTTTCTTT. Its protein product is CAEVGGPPRTEAFF.

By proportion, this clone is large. The CDR3 reads CASSELFGQGAIHEQYF. The CDR3 DNA is TGCGCCAGCAGTGAGCTGTTCGGGCAGGGGGCTATTCACGAGCAGTACTTC. The chain is built from TRBV10-2 and TRBJ2-7, with 8 bases matching TRBD1. The V gene end was trimmed by 2 bases and the J gene end by 5 bases; junction bases not matched to a gene: 14. This CDR3 is 17 amino acids long. Looked up from germline, CDR1 is WSHSY and CDR2 is SAAADI.

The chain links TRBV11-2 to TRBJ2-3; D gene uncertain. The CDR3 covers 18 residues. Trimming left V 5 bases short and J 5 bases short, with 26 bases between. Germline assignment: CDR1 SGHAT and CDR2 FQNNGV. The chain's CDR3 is CASSPPGWRQEMGDTQYF. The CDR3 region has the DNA TGTGCCAGCAGCCCCCCTGGGTGGCGGCAGGAGATGGGAGATACGCAGTATTTT.

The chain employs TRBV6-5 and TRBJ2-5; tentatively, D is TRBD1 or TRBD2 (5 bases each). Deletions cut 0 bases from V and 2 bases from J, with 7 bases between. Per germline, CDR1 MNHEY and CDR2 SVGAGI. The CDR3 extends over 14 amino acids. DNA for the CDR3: TGTGCCAGCAGTTACTCGTGGGGGCAAGAGACCCAGTACTTC. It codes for CASSYSWGQETQYF.

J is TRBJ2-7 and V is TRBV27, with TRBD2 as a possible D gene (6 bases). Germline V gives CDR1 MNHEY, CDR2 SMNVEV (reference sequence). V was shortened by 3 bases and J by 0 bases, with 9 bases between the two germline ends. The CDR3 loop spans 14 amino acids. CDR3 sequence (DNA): TGTGCCAGCAGTTTTTCGGGACTCTCCTACGAGCAGTACTTC. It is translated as CASSFSGLSYEQYF.